This T cell receptor beta chain was obtained from a study of T cells in Graves' hyperthyroidism and ophthalmopathy. V shed 3 bases and J shed 0 bases, with 11 bases lying between them. The CDR3 loop spans 16 amino acids. Germline V lookup: CDR1 PRHDT, CDR2 FYEKMQ (reference sequence). Study-wide results and caveats: Among thyroid clonotypes expanded above 0.001, most also appeared in blood.

Hyperthyroidism was newly diagnosed in patients aged 18 to 65 (duration under 2 months). This clonotype was counted a single time. The antigen remains unidentified. The CDR3 regions of TCR beta were amplified from RNA transcripts. TCR CDR3 regions were first amplified by RT-PCR with HTBI primers. TCRdb itself ran the multiplex PCR reads through MiXCR, one entry per CDR3 protein. The sample yields hundreds of thousands of distinct CDR3 sequences, about 45% seen once. The sequence derives from a woman aged 18-30 years with Graves' hyperthyroidism. V is TRBV13 and J is TRBJ1-4, with D perhaps matching TRBD1 (6 bases). Sequenced input: peripheral blood or thyroid tissue (not recorded which). The CDR3 spells CASSFGGSATNEKLFF. The CDR3 nucleotides read TGTGCCAGCAGCTTTGGGGGCAGCGCAACTAATGAAAAACTGTTTTTT.